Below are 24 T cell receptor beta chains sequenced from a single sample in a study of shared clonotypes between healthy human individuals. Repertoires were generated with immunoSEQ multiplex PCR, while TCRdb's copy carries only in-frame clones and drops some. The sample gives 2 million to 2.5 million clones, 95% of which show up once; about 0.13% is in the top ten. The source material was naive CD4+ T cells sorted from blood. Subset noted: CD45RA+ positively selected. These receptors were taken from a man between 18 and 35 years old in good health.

The CDR3 nucleotides are TGCGCCAGCAGCCGAGGTACCCCGGGACTAGCGGACCATGGGAGAAGGAATGAGCAGTTCTTC. Translated, it gives CASSRGTPGLADHGRRNEQFF. The gene calls are TRBV4-3 and TRBJ2-1; 11 bases agree with TRBD2. This CDR3 has 21 amino acids. V was pared by 4 bases and J by 7 bases, with 24 bases of the junction left unmatched. The germline CDR1 and CDR2 sequences are LGHNA and YSLEER.

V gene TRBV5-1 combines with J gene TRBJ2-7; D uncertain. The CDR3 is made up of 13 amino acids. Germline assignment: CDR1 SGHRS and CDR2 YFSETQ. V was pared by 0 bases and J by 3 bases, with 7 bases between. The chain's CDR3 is CASSLVDSYEQYF. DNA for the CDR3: TGCGCCAGCAGCTTGGTTGATAGCTACGAGCAGTACTTC. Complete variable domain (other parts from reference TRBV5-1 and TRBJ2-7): KAGVTQTPRYLIKTRGQQVTLSCSPISGHRSVSWYQQTPGQGLQFLFEYFSETQRNKGNFPGRFSGRQFSNSRSEMNVSTLELGDSALYLCASSLVDSYEQYFGPGTRLTVT.

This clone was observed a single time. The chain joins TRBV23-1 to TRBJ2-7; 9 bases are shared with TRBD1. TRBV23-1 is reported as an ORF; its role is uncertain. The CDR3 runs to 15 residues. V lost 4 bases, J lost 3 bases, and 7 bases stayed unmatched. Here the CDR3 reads CASSLNRGHFYEQYF. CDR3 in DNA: TGCGCCAGCAGTCTCAACAGGGGGCATTTCTACGAGCAGTACTTC.

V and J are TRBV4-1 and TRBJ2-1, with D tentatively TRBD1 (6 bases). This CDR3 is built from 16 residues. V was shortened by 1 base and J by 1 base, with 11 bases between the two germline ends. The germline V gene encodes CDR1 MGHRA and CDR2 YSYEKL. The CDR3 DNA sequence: TGCGCCAGCAGCCAAGCTGAAGGACAGTCCTACAATGAGCAGTTCTTC. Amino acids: CASSQAEGQSYNEQFF.

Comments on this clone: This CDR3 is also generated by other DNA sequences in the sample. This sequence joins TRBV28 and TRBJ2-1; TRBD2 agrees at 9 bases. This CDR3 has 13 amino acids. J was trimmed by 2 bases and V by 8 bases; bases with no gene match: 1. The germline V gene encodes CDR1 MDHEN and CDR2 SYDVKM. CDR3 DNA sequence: TGTGCCAGCTCTAGCGGGGCCTACAATGAGCAGTTCTTC. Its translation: CASSSGAYNEQFF.

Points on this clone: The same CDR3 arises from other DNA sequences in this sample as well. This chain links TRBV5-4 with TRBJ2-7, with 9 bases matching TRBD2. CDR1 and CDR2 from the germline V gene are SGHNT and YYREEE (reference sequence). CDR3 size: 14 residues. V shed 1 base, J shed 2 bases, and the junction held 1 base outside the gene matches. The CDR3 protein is CASSLRGGAYEQYF. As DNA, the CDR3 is TGTGCCAGCAGCTTGCGCGGGGGGGCCTACGAGCAGTACTTC.

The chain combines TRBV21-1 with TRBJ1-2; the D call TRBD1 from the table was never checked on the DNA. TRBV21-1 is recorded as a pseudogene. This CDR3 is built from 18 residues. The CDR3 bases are TGTGCCAGCAGCAAAGCGGGACAGCGCCGTTATATCCTCTATGGCTACACCTTC. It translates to CASSKAGQRRYILYGYTF.

CDR3 in DNA: TGTGCCAGCAGCTTATTAGGGACAACTAATGAAAAACTGTTTTTT. Its protein is CASSLLGTTNEKLFF. The V call is TRBV7-9, the J call TRBJ1-4; D unclear. Germline V gene lookup returns CDR1 SEHNR and CDR2 FQNEAQ (reference sequence). Trimming removed 2 bases at V and 0 bases at J, with 7 bases between. The CDR3 is 15 amino acids. The full variable domain, rest sourced from reference TRBV7-9 and TRBJ1-4, is DTGVSQNPRHKITKRGQNVTFRCDPISEHNRLYWYRQTLGQGPEFLTYFQNEAQLEKSRLLSDRFSAERPKGSFSTLEIQRTEQGDSAMYLCASSLLGTTNEKLFFGSGTQLSVL.

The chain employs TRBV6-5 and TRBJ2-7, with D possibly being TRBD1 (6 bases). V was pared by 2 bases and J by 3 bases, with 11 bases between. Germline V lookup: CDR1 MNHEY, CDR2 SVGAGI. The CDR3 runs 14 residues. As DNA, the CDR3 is TGTGCCAGCAGTTACGAGGGCAGGGGCTACGAGCAGTACTTC. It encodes CASSYEGRGYEQYF.

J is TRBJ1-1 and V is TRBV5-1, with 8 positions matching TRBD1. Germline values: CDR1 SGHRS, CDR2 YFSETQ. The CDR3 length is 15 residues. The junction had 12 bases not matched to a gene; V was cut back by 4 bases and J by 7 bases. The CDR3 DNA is TGCGCCAGCAGCGCGCAGGGGGCGTCTCCTCTTGAAGCTTTCTTT. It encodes CASSAQGASPLEAFF.

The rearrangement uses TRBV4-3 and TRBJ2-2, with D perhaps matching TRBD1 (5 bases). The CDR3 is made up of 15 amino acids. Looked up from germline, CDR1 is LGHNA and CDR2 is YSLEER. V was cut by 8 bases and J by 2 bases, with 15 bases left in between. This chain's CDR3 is CASGHNSHNTGELFF. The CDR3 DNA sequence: TGCGCCAGCGGACATAACAGCCATAACACCGGGGAGCTGTTTTTT.

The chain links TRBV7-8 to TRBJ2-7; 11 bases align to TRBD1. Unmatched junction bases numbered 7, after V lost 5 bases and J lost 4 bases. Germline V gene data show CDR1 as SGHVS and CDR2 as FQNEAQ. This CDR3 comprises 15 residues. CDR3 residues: CASSLQGQGAYEQYF. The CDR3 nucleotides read TGTGCCAGCAGCCTGCAAGGACAGGGGGCATACGAGCAGTACTTC.

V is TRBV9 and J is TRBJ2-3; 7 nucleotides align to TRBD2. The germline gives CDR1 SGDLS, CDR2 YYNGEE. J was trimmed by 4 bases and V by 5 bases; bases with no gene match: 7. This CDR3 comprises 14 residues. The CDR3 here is CASSAGLGPDTQYF. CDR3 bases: TGTGCCAGCAGTGCAGGACTAGGGCCAGATACGCAGTATTTT.

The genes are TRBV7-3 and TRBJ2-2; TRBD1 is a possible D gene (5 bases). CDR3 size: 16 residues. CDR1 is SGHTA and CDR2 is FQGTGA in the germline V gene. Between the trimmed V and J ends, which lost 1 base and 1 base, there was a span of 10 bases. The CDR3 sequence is CASSLSSTVNTGELFF. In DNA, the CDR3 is TGTGCCAGCAGCTTAAGCTCGACAGTGAACACCGGGGAGCTGTTTTTT.

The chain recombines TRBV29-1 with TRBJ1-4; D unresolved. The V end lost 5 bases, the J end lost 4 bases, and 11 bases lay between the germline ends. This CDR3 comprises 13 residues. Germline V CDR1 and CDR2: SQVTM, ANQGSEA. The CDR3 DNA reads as TGCAGCGTTAAGGGAAGAAGTAATGAAAAACTGTTTTTT. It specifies CSVKGRSNEKLFF.

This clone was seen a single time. The DNA of the CDR3 is TGTGCCAGCAGCTTAATGGCGGCCGCCTCCTACGAGCAGTACTTC. Its translation: CASSLMAAASYEQYF. V gene TRBV7-3 combines with J gene TRBJ2-7; D gene uncertain. The CDR3 loop spans 15 amino acids. With 1 base removed from V and 0 bases from J, the gap between germline ends came to 10 bases. Germline CDR1 reads SGHTA; CDR2 reads FQGTGA.

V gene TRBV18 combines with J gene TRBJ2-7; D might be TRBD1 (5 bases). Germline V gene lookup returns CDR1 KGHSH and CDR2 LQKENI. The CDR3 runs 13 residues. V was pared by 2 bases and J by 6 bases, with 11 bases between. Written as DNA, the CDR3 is TGTGCCAGCTCACCATCCCAGGGTGGCGAGCAGTACTTC. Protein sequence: CASSPSQGGEQYF.

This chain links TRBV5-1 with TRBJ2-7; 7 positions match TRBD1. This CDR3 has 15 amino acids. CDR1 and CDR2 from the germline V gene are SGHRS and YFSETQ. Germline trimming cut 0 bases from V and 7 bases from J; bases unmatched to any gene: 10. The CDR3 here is CASSLVGGPSGEQYF. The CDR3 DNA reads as TGCGCCAGCAGCTTGGTAGGGGGCCCCTCCGGTGAGCAGTACTTC.

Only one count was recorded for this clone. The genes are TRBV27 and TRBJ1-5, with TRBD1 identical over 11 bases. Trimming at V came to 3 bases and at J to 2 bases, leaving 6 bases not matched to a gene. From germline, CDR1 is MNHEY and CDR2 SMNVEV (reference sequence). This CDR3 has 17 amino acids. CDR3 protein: CASSFGQGAVGNQPQHF. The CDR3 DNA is TGTGCCAGCAGTTTCGGACAGGGGGCGGTGGGCAATCAGCCCCAGCATTTT.

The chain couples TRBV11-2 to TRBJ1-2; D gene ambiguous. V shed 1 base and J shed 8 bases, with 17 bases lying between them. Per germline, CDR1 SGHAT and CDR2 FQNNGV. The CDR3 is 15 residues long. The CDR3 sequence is CASSLVWTDALGYTF. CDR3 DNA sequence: TGTGCCAGCAGCTTAGTCTGGACGGATGCGTTGGGCTACACCTTC.

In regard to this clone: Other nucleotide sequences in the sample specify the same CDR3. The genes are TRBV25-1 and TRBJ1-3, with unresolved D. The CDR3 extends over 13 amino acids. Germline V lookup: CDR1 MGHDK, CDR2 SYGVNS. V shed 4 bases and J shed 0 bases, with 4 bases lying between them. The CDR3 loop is CASSVGSGNTIYF. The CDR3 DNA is TGTGCCAGCAGTGTCGGCTCTGGAAACACCATATATTTT.

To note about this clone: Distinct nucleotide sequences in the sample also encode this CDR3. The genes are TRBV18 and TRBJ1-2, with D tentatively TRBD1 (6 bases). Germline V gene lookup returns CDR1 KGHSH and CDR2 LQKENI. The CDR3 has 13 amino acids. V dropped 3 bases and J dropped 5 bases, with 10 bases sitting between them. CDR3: CASSPSGEYGYTF. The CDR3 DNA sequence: TGTGCCAGCTCACCCTCAGGGGAGTATGGCTACACCTTC.

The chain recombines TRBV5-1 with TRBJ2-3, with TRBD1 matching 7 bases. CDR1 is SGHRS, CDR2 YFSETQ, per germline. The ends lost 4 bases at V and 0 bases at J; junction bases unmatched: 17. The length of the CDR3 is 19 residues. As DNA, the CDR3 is TGCGCCAGCAGCCCCGGAATGGGACAGACTTTTCCTAGCACAGATACGCAGTATTTT. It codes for CASSPGMGQTFPSTDTQYF. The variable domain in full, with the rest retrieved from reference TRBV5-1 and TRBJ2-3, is KAGVTQTPRYLIKTRGQQVTLSCSPISGHRSVSWYQQTPGQGLQFLFEYFSETQRNKGNFPGRFSGRQFSNSRSEMNVSTLELGDSALYLCASSPGMGQTFPSTDTQYFGPGTRLTVL.

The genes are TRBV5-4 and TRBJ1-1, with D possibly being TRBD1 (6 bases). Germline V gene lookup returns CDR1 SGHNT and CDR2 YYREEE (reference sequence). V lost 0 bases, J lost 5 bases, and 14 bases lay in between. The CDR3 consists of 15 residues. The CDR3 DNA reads TGTGCCAGCAGCTTGGGCCAACAGGGATTGACTGAAGCTTTCTTT. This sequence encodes CASSLGQQGLTEAFF.